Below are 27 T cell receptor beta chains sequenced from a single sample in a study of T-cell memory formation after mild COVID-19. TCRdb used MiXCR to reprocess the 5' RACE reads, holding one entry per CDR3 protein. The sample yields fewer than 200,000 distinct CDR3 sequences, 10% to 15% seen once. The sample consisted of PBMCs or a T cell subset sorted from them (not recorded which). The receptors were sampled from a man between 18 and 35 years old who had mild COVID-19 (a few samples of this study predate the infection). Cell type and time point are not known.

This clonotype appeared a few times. The CDR3 here is CASSQDRQSYGYTF. In DNA, the CDR3 is TGTGCCAGCAGCCAAGATCGTCAGAGCTATGGCTACACCTTC. V and J are TRBV3-1 and TRBJ1-2; D is unresolved. This CDR3 has 14 amino acids. Germline V gene data show CDR1 as LGHDT and CDR2 as YNNKEL (reference sequence). Trimming cost V 0 bases and J 4 bases, with 9 bases left between them.

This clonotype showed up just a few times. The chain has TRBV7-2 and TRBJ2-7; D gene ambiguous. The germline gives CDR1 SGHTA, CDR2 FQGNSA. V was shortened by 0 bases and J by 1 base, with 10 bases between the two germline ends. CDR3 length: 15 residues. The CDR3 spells CASSLASSDSYEQYF. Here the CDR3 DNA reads TGTGCCAGCAGCTTAGCGTCTTCGGATTCCTACGAGCAGTACTTC.

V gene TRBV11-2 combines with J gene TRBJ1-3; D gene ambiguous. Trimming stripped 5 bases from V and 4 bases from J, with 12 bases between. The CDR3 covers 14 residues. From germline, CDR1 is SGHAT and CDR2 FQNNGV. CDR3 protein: CASSHGGIGNTIYF. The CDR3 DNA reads TGTGCCAGCAGCCACGGAGGGATCGGAAACACCATATATTTT. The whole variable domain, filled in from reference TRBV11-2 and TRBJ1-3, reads EAGVAQSPRYKIIEKRQSVAFWCNPISGHATLYWYQQILGQGPKLLIQFQNNGVVDDSQLPKDRFSAERLKGVDSTLKIQPAKLEDSAVYLCASSHGGIGNTIYFGEGSWLTVV.

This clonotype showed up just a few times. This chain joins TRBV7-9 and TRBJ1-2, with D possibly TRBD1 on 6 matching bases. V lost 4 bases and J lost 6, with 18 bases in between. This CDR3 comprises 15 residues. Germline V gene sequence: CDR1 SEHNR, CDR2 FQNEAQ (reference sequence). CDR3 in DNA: TGTGCCAGCAGCTCAGCAGCGGGGGCGCCGAATGGCTACACCTTC. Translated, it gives CASSSAAGAPNGYTF.

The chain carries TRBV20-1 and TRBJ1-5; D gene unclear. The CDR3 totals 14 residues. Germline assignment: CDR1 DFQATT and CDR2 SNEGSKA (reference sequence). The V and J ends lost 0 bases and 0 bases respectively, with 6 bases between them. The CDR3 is CSARDGYSNQPQHF. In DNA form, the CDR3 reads TGCAGTGCTAGAGACGGATATAGCAATCAGCCCCAGCATTTT.

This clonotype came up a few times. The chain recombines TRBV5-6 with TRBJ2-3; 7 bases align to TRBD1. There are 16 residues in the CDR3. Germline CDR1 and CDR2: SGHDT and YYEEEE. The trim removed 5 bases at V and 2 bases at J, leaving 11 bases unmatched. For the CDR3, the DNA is TGTGCCAGCAGGTCCGACAGGGTATATTTCACAGATACGCAGTATTTT. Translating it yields CASRSDRVYFTDTQYF.

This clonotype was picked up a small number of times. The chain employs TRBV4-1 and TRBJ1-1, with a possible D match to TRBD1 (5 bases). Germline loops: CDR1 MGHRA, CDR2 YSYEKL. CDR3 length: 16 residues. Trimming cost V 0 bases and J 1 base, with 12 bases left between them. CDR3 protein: CASSQDLRAGNTEAFF. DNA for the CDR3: TGCGCCAGCAGCCAAGATCTCAGGGCGGGGAACACTGAAGCTTTCTTT.

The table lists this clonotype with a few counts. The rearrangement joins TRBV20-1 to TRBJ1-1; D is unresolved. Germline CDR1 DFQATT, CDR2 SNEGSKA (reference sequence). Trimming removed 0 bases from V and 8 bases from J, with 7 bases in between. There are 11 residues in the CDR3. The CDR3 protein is CSAREAREAFF. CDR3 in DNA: TGCAGTGCTAGAGAAGCACGGGAAGCTTTCTTT.

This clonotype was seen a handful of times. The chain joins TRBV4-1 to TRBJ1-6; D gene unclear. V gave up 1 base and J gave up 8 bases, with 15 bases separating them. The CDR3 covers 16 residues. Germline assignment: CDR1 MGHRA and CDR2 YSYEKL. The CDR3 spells CASSQAYLDFYSPLHF. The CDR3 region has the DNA TGCGCCAGCAGCCAAGCCTACCTAGACTTCTATTCACCCCTCCACTTT.

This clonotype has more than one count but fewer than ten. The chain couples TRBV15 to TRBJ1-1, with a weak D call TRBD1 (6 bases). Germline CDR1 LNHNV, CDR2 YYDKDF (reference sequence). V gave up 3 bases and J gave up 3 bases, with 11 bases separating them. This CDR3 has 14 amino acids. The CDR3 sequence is CATSRGGQDTEAFF. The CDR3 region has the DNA TGTGCCACCAGCAGGGGGGGGCAGGACACTGAAGCTTTCTTT.

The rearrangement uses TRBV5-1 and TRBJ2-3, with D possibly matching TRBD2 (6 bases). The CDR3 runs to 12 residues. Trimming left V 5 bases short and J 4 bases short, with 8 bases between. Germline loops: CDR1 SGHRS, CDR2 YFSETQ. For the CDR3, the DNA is TGCGCCAGCAGGGAGGGATCAGATACGCAGTATTTT. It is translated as CASREGSDTQYF.

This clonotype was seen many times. CDR3 protein: CASSLELRQLTEAFF. The CDR3 DNA is TGTGCCAGCAGCTTAGAACTAAGACAGTTAACTGAAGCTTTCTTT. The chain uses TRBV11-2 and TRBJ1-1; D possibly corresponds to TRBD1 (5 bases). Between the trimmed V and J ends, which lost 0 bases and 5 bases, there was a span of 13 bases. Germline assignment: CDR1 SGHAT and CDR2 FQNNGV. The CDR3 has 15 residues.

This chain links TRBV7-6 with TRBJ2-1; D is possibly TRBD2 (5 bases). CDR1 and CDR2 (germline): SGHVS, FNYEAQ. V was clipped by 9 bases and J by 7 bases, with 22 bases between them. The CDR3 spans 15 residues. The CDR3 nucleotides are TGTGCCAGTGCAACCCAGTCCGGGGTAGCTAATGAGCAGTTCTTC. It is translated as CASATQSGVANEQFF.

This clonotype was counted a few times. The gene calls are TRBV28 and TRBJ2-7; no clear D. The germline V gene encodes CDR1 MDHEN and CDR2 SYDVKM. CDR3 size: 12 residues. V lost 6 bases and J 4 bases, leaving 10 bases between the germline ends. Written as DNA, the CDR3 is TGTGCCAGCAGCCTAAACTGGTACGAGCAGTACGTC. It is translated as CASSLNWYEQYV.

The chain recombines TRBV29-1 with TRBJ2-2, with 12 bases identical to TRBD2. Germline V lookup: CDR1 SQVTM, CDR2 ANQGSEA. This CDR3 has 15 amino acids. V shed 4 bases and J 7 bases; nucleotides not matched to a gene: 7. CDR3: CSVALLAGGRGELFF. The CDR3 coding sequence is TGCAGCGTTGCTCTCCTAGCGGGGGGGCGCGGGGAGCTGTTTTTT.

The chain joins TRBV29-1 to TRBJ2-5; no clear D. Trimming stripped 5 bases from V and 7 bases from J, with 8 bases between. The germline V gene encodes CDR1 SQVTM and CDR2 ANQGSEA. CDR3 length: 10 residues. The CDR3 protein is CSVSTRTQYF. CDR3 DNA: TGCAGCGTTTCGACACGGACCCAGTACTTC.

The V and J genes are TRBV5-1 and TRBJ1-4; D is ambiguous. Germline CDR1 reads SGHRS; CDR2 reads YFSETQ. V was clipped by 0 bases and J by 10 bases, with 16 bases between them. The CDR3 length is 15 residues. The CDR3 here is CASSLVGSGTGKLFF. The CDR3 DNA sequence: TGCGCCAGCAGCTTGGTCGGGTCCGGAACCGGAAAACTGTTTTTT.

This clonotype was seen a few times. In DNA, the CDR3 is TGTGCCAGCAGCTGGCCGGTAGGGGAAGCTTTCTTT. This sequence encodes CASSWPVGEAFF. The chain joins TRBV3-1 to TRBJ1-1; no reliable D call. The CDR3 sequence is 12 residues long. Looked up from germline, CDR1 is LGHDT and CDR2 is YNNKEL (reference sequence). Trimming took 5 bases from V and 8 from J, leaving 12 bases between them.

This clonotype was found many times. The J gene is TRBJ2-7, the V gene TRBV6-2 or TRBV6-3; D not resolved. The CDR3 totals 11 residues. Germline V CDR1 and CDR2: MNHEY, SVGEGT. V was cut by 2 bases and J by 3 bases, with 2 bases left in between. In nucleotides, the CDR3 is TGTGCCAGCAGTTACAACTACGAGCAGTACTTC. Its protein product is CASSYNYEQYF.

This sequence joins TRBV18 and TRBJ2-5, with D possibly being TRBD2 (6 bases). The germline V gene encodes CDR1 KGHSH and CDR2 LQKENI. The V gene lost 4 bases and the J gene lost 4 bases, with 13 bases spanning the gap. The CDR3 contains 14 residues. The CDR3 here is CASSLGLSGETQYF. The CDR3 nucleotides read TGTGCCAGCTCACTTGGCCTTAGCGGAGAGACCCAGTACTTC.

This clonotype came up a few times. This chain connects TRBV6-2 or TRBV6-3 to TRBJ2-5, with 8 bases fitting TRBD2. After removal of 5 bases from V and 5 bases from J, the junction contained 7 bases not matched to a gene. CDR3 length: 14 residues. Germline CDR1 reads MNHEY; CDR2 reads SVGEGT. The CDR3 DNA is TGTGCCAGCAGTCTAGCGGGTAATCACGAGACCCAGTACTTC. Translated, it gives CASSLAGNHETQYF.

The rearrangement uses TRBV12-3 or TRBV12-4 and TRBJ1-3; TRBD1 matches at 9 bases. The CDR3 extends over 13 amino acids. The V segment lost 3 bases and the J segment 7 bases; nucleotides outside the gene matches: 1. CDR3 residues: CASSFDRGNTIYF. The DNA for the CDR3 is TGTGCCAGCAGTTTCGACAGGGGGAACACCATATATTTT.

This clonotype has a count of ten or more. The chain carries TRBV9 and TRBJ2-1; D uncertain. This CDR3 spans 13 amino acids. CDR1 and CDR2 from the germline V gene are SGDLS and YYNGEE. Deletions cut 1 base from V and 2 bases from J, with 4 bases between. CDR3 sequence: CASSVQTYNEQFF. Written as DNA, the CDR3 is TGTGCCAGCAGCGTACAAACCTACAATGAGCAGTTCTTC.

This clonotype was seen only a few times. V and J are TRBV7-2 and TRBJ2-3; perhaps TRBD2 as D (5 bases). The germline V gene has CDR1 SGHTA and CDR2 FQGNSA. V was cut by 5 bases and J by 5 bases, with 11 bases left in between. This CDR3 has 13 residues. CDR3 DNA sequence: TGTGCCAGCAGCCCAAGGACTGGAGATACGCAGTATTTT. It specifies CASSPRTGDTQYF.

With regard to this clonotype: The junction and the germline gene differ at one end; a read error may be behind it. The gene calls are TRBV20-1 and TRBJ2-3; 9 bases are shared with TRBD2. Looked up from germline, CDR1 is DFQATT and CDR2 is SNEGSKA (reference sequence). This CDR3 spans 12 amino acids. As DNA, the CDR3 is TGCAGCGCTAGCGGGATGACAGATACGCAGTATTTT. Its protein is CSASGMTDTQYF.

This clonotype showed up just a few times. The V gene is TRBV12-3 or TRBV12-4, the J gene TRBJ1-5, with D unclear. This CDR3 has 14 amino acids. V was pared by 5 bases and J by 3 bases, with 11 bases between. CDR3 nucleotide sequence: TGTGCCAGCAGTCTCCGACATACCAATCAGCCCCAGCATTTT. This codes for CASSLRHTNQPQHF.

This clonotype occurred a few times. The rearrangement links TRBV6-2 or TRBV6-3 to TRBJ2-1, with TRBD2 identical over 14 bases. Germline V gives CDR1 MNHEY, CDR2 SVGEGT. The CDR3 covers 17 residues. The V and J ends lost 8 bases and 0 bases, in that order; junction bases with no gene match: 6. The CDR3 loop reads CASLTSGGGDSYNEQFF. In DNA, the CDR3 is TGTGCCAGCCTGACTAGCGGGGGGGGCGACTCCTACAATGAGCAGTTCTTC.